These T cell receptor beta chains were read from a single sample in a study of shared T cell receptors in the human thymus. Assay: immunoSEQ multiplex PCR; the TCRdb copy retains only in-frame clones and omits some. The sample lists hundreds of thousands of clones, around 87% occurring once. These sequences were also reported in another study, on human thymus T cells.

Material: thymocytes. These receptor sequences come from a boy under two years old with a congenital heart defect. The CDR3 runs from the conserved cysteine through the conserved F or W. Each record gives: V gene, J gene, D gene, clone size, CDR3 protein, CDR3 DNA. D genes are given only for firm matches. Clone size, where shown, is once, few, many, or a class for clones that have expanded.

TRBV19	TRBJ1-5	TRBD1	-	CASTPIRDSSNQPQHF	TGTGCCAGTACCCCTATTCGGGACAGTAGCAATCAGCCCCAGCATTTT
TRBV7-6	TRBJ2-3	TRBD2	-	CASSLLHPTSGDIDTQYF	TGTGCCAGCAGCTTACTCCACCCGACTAGCGGGGATATAGATACGCAGTATTTT
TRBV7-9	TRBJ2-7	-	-	CASSLAPHARGYEQYF	TGTGCCAGCAGCTTAGCCCCTCACGCTCGGGGTTACGAGCAGTACTTC
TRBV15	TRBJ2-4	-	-	CATSGRGPKNIQYF	TGTGCCACCAGCGGCAGGGGACCCAAAAACATTCAGTACTTC
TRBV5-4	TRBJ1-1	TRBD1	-	CASSLRREPGQITLNTEAFF	TGTGCCAGCAGCTTGAGAAGGGAACCGGGACAGATAACTTTGAACACTGAAGCTTTCTTT
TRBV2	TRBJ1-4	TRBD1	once	CASRGQGWEKLFF	TGTGCCAGCAGGGGACAGGGTTGGGAAAAACTGTTTTTT
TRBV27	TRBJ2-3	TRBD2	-	CASIGSRDGWGGTQYF	TGTGCCAGCATCGGAAGCCGGGACGGATGGGGGGGTACGCAGTATTTT
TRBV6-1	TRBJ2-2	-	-	CASTCTGELFF	TGTGCCAGCACATGCACCGGGGAGCTGTTTTTT
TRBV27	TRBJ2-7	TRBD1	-	CASSFRTGAYEQYF	TGTGCCAGCAGTTTTCGGACAGGGGCCTACGAGCAGTACTTC
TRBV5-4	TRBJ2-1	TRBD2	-	CASSPRTSGGPGYNEQFF	TGTGCCAGCAGCCCGAGGACTAGCGGGGGGCCGGGGTACAATGAGCAGTTCTTC
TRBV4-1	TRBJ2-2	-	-	CASSQLTPANTGELFF	TGCGCCAGCAGCCAGTTGACTCCCGCGAACACCGGGGAGCTGTTTTTT
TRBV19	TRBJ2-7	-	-	CASSLPYEQYF	TGTGCCAGTAGTCTCCCCTACGAGCAGTACTTC
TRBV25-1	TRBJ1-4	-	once	CASSDRPGEGEKLFF	TGTGCCAGCAGTGATAGGCCAGGGGAAGGTGAAAAACTGTTTTTT
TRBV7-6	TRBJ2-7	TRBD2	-	CASSLRKGLAGEEQYF	TGTGCCAGCAGCTTAAGGAAGGGACTAGCGGGAGAAGAGCAGTACTTC
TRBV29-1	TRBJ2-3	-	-	CSVVSTDTQYF	TGCAGCGTTGTCTCCACAGATACGCAGTATTTT
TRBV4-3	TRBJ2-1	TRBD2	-	CASSQDEPSGRLNEQFF	TGCGCCAGCAGCCAAGATGAGCCTAGCGGGAGATTAAATGAGCAGTTCTTC
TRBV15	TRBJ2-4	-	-	CATSGSGRILAKNIQYF	TGTGCCACCAGCGGTTCCGGGAGAATATTAGCCAAAAACATTCAGTACTTC
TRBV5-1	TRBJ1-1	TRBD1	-	CASSLGTGGGITEAFF	TGCGCCAGCAGCTTGGGGACAGGGGGCGGAATCACTGAAGCTTTCTTT
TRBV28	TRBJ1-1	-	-	CASRTENTEAFF	TGTGCCAGCAGGACAGAGAACACTGAAGCTTTCTTT
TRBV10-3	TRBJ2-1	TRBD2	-	CAISEELAGESSYNEQFF	TGTGCCATCAGTGAGGAACTAGCGGGCGAGAGCTCCTACAATGAGCAGTTCTTC
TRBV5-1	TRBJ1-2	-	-	CASSLTEGDGYTF	TGCGCCAGCAGCTTGACAGAGGGGGATGGCTACACCTTC
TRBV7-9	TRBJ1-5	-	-	CASSLRGDQPQHF	TGTGCCAGCAGCTTACGGGGGGATCAGCCCCAGCATTTT
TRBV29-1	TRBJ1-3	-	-	CSVEREGVRNTIYF	TGCAGCGTTGAGAGGGAAGGAGTAAGAAACACCATATATTTT
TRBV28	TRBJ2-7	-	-	CASSLLGRAYEQYF	TGTGCCAGCAGTTTATTGGGCAGGGCCTACGAGCAGTACTTC
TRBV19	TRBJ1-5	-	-	CASRGRGAQPQHF	TGTGCCAGTAGGGGGAGGGGTGCCCAGCCCCAGCATTTT
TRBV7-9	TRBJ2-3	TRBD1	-	CASSSPGQGFADTQYF	TGTGCCAGCAGCTCACCGGGACAGGGCTTCGCAGATACGCAGTATTTT
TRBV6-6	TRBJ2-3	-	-	CASSLQGRTDTQYF	TGTGCCAGCAGCCTACAGGGCCGCACAGATACGCAGTATTTT
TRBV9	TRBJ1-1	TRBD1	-	CASSVAPWTGKDTEAFF	TGTGCCAGCAGCGTAGCCCCTTGGACAGGGAAGGACACTGAAGCTTTCTTT
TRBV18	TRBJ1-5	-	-	CASSPVEGNQPQHF	TGTGCCAGCTCACCAGTTGAGGGTAATCAGCCCCAGCATTTT
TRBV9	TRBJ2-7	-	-	CASSPRTDSYEQYF	TGTGCCAGCAGCCCCCGGACAGACTCCTACGAGCAGTACTTC
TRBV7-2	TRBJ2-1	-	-	CASSSRGGISYNEQFF	TGTGCCAGCAGCTCCCGAGGAGGTATTAGCTACAATGAGCAGTTCTTC
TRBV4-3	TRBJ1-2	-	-	CASSQGNSTNYGYTF	TGCGCCAGCAGCCAAGGCAACAGTACTAACTATGGCTACACCTTC
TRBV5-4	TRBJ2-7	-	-	CASSSHGAWTYEQYF	TGTGCCAGCAGCTCCCACGGAGCGTGGACCTACGAGCAGTACTTC
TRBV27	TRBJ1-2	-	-	CASSSTTRLLNYGYTF	TGTGCCAGCAGCTCTACTACGCGCCTACTGAACTATGGCTACACCTTC
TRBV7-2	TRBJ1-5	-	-	CASSLEDWSNQPQHF	TGTGCCAGCAGCTTAGAGGACTGGAGCAATCAGCCCCAGCATTTT
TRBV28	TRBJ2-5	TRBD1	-	CASSLSFDRVGETQYF	TGTGCCAGCAGTTTATCCTTCGACAGGGTGGGAGAGACCCAGTACTTC
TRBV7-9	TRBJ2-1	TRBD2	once	CASSPGAGGYNEQFF	TGTGCCAGCAGCCCGGGAGCGGGGGGCTACAATGAGCAGTTCTTC
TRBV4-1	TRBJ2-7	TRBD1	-	CASSQSLDRGGYEQYF	TGCGCCAGCAGCCAATCCTTGGACAGGGGAGGGTACGAGCAGTACTTC
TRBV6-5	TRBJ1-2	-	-	CASSYSAPQGNYGYTF	TGTGCCAGCAGTTACTCAGCGCCACAGGGTAACTATGGCTACACCTTC
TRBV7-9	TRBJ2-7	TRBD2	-	CASSSTPSGGYEQYF	TGTGCCAGCAGCTCCACCCCTAGCGGGGGCTACGAGCAGTACTTC
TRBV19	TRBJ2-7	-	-	CASSIRTPSYEQYF	TGTGCCAGTAGTATACGCACACCCTCCTACGAGCAGTACTTC
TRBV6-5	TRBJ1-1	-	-	CASSYSGAGQKAFF	TGTGCCAGCAGTTACTCGGGGGCCGGCCAGAAAGCTTTCTTT
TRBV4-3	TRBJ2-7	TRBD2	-	CASSQDRRRGREGVHEQYF	TGCGCCAGCAGCCAAGATCGACGCCGGGGGCGGGAGGGCGTCCACGAGCAGTACTTC
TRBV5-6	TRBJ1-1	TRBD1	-	CASSAGQGGLNTEAFF	TGTGCCAGCAGCGCGGGACAGGGCGGGCTGAACACTGAAGCTTTCTTT
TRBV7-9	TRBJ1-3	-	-	CASSLYSGNTIYF	TGTGCCAGCAGCTTGTACTCTGGAAACACCATATATTTT